This T cell receptor (beta chain) was sequenced during a study of control samples from healthy donors and cancer patients. This clone was counted between two and nine times. The CDR3 covers 15 residues. Trimming took off 5 bases at V and 0 bases at J, with 10 bases between the two ends. The germline V gene has CDR1 SNHLY and CDR2 FYNNEI. TCRdb's copy holds only in-frame clones and misses some; the assay was immunoSEQ multiplex PCR. The sample contains approximately 130,000 clones, around nine tenths of which appear only once. The TCR comes from a man aged 35 to 55 in good health. Sequencing input: blood. The gene calls are TRBV2 and TRBJ2-2; D may be TRBD1 (6 bases). CDR3: CASSLQGPNTGELFF. DNA for the CDR3: TGTGCCAGCAGTTTACAGGGACCGAACACCGGGGAGCTGTTTTTT.